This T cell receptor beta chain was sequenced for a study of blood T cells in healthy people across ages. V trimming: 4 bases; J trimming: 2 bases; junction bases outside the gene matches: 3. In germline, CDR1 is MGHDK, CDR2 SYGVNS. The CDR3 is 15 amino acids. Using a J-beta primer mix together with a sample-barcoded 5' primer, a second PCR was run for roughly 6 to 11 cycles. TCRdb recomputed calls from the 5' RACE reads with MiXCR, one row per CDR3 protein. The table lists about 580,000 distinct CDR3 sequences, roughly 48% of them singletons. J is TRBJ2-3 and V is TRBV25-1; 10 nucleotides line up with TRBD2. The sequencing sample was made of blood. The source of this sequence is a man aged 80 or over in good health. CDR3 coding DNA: TGTGCCAGCAGTGTAGCGGGGGGCTCCACAGATACGCAGTATTTT. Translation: CASSVAGGSTDTQYF.